This TCR beta chain appears in the sequencing data of a study of blood T cell repertoires in COVID-19. Overall study: The origin of the acute and convalescent COVID-19 samples was the United States, Italy and Spain. Sample material is recorded as cDNA or gDNA derived from T cells, B-cell-depleted T cells, or PBMCs.

Trimming removed 0 bases from V and 5 bases from J; junction bases left unmatched: 5. The CDR3 runs to 16 residues. The germline V gene has CDR1 MNHNY and CDR2 SVGAGI (reference sequence). TCRdb's copy holds only in-frame clones and misses some; the assay was immunoSEQ multiplex PCR. Here the sample spans under 200,000 clones, about 85% being singletons. Sequences were obtained from peripheral blood. The TCR originated in an elderly woman with acute or convalescent COVID-19. The chain is built from TRBV6-6 and TRBJ2-7; 12 nucleotides align to TRBD1. The CDR3 region is CASSYSGTGGRHEQYF. The CDR3 DNA follows: TGTGCCAGCAGTTACTCCGGGACAGGGGGCCGCCACGAGCAGTACTTC.